This T cell receptor (beta chain) was observed in a study of cytomegalovirus exposure and HLA in healthy donors. Overall study findings and caveats: Another analysis was done later, and it associated approximately 18,000 TCR beta sequences with HLA alleles at 0.05 false discovery rate. Reported performance of the classifier showed diagnosis of cytomegalovirus status with high specificity and sensitivity.

About this clone itself: Its antigen is not known.

The PCR had 60 Vbeta and 13 Jbeta primers. In the original analysis: In a later analysis, of around 85 million unique beta chains, roughly 10 million appeared in at least two donors. Here immunoSEQ multiplex PCR was the method, and the copy in TCRdb shows in-frame clones only, minus some. That table furnishes V, J and clone size, whereas the DNA furnished D and trimming. The data hold around 280,000 clones, with 70% to 90% observed a single time. Germline CDR1 reads MNHNY; CDR2 reads SVGAGI (reference sequence). The CDR3 has 14 residues. Trimming removed 7 bases from V and 2 bases from J, with 13 bases in between.

The receptor comes from a woman between 18 and 29 years old in good health and CMV-seronegative. V gene TRBV6-6 combines with J gene TRBJ2-3; D remains unclear. The sequencing sample was made of PBMCs. Here the CDR3 DNA reads TGTGCCAGCACCAAACCGAGCGACACAGATACGCAGTATTTT. It specifies CASTKPSDTDTQYF.